What follows is one T cell receptor beta chain and its context. The clone's antigen remains unknown. Per-base quality was not reported, and no clone a single base away is much larger than it. The donors were included in the validation cohort of 120 subjects, a group kept apart from the 666-subject first cohort. V gives up 0 bases and J gives up 5 bases, and the segment between their germline ends measures 11 bases. Spanning cysteine to phenylalanine, the CDR3 consists of 15 amino acids. Left in the record is the CDR3 DNA by itself, 45 bases read in frame from the first base. From the germline V gene (reference sequence), CDR1 is LNHDA and CDR2 is SQIVND. The data are from a study of cytomegalovirus exposure and HLA in healthy donors (dated by TCRdb to the late 2010s). Concerning the study at large: The approximately 710 repertoires of the first cohort and the approximately 130 validation repertoires were produced on the same platform, according to a later analysis. The study aimed to test whether signatures of past pathogen exposure could be identified by cataloging public T cell receptors. Besides the first cohort of under 700 subjects, a separate validation cohort made up of over a hundred different subjects was used. To predict cytomegalovirus infection status, the study brought together high-throughput TCR immunosequencing, statistical association of individual TCRs with disease status, and machine learning.

The library was prepared using the immunoSEQ multiplex PCR assay. The study's processing was this. A statistical classification framework was built for diagnosing cytomegalovirus status from the catalog of TCR beta chain sequences. TCRdb took this table from immuneACCESS and kept in-frame rearrangements with V and J called. Such tables lack part of the clones; where checked against another copy, unresolved V genes explain under half of the gap, and the rest is unexplained. That table furnishes V, J and clone size, whereas the DNA furnished D and trimming. The sample data list about 220,000 clones, and 88% of these were observed just once. The ten most abundant clones make up about 2.7% of the sample. What the authors observed across the whole study: A later analysis found that TCRs clustered in the first cohort also tended to co-occur in the roughly 120 validation repertoires, with approximately 95% of cluster scores above 0. The study listed 150 to 200 TCR beta chains as associated with cytomegalovirus. According to the authors, the approach could potentially be generalized to other disease states and immunological phenotypes. While some public TCRs were present in many individuals, most TCR sequences turned up only very rarely across donors. The classifier was reported to diagnose cytomegalovirus status with high specificity and sensitivity in both the original cohort and the validation cohort. In vitro tests confirmed that three of the cytomegalovirus-associated TCR beta chains recognize cytomegalovirus antigens. The validation cohort had no HLA typing available for a later analysis, so co-occurrence within that cohort was assessed over all 120 or so repertoires.

Here the chain combines TRBV19 and TRBJ1-5; D gene: possibly TRBD1, on 5 matching bases. The sequenced sample was PBMCs. The source is a woman between 18 and 29 years old in good health and CMV-seronegative. The CDR3 region: CASSIDRGTHQPQHF. The DNA is TGTGCCAGTAGTATAGATCGGGGGACCCATCAGCCCCAGCATTTT.